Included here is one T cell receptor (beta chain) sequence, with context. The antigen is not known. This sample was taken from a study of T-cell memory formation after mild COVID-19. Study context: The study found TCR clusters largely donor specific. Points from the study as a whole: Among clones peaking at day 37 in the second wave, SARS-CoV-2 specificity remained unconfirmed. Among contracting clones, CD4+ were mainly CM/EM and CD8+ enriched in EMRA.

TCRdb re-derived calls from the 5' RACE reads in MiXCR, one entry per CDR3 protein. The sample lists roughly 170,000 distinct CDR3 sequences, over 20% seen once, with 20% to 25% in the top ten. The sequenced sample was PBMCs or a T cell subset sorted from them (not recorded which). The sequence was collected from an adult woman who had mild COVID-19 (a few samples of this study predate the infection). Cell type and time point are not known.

As DNA, the CDR3 is TGCAGTGCCTCGGAAAGCTCCTACGAGCAGTACTTC. This encodes CSASESSYEQYF. V usage is TRBV20-1 and J usage is TRBJ2-7, with D unclear. V lost 6 bases, J lost 0 bases, and 9 bases lay in between. Germline V gene data show CDR1 as DFQATT and CDR2 as SNEGSKA (reference sequence). The CDR3 loop spans 12 amino acids.